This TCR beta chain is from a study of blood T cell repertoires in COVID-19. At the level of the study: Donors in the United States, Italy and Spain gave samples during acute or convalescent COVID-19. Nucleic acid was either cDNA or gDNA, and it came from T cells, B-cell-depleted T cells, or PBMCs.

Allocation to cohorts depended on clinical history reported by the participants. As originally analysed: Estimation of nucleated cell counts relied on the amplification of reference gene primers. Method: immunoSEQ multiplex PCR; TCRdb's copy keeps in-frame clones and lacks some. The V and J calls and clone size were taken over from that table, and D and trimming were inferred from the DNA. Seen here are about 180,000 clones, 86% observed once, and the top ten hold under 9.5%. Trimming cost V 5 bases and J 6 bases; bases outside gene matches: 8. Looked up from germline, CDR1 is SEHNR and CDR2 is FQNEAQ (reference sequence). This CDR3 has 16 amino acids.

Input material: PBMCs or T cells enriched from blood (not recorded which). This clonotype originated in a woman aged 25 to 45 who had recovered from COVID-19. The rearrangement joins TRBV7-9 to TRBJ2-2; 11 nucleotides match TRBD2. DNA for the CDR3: TGTGCCAGCAGCCCCCTAGCGGGAGGAAAGGCCGGGGAGCTGTTTTTT. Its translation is CASSPLAGGKAGELFF.